A selection of T cell receptor beta chains follows, all from one sample in a study of tumor and adjacent non-tumor tissue in lung cancer. TCRdb reprocessed the multiplex PCR reads via MiXCR and lists one record per CDR3 protein. The table has 120,000 to 150,000 distinct CDR3 sequences, approximately 64% seen once. The material sequenced was lung tumor tissue. These receptors were taken from a man aged 55 to 70 with small cell lung cancer. The CDR3 runs from the conserved cysteine through the conserved F or W. A D gene is named only where the DNA matches it firmly. The size entry is marked missing in some rows and otherwise reads once, few, many or a size class.

V,D,size,J,CDR3,DNA
TRBV4-1,.,.,TRBJ1-1,CASSREAGKCTEAFF,TGCGCCAGCAGCCGGGAAGCAGGGAAGTGCACTGAAGCTTTCTTT
TRBV20-1,TRBD2,.,TRBJ2-1,CSAKYLAGWRNEQFF,TGCAGTGCTAAATATCTAGCGGGATGGCGCAATGAGCAGTTCTTC
TRBV29-1,.,once,TRBJ1-1,CRAGRGNTEAFF,TGCAGGGCAGGAAGGGGGAACACTGAAGCTTTCTTT
TRBV20-1,TRBD2,.,TRBJ2-1,CSASGRIGTYNELFF,TGTAGTGCTAGCGGGAGGATAGGTACCTACAATGAGCTGTTCTTC
TRBV6-5,.,.,TRBJ2-4,CASSLQRRLLAKNIQYF,TGTGCCAGCAGCCTACAACGGCGTTTACTAGCCAAAAACATTCAGTACTTC
TRBV30,.,many,TRBJ2-6,CAWRQRGNSGANVLTF,TGTGCCTGGAGACAAAGGGGGAATTCTGGGGCCAACGTCCTGACTTTC
TRBV6-2/TRBV6-3,TRBD2,many,TRBJ2-7,CASSSHRGTSANEQYF,TGTGCCAGCAGCTCCCACCGGGGGACTAGCGCGAACGAGCAGTACTTC
TRBV11-2,.,.,TRBJ2-5,CASSVSGTQRYF,TGTGCCAGCAGCGTATCCGGGACCCAAAGATACTTC
TRBV11-2,.,.,TRBJ2-5,CGSSPGHTQETQYF,TGTGGCAGCAGCCCTGGACATACCCAAGAGACCCAGTACTTC
TRBV11-2,.,.,TRBJ1-2,CASSPDWIGDYGYTF,TGTGCCAGCAGCCCCGATTGGATAGGGGACTATGGCTACACCTTC
TRBV20-1,TRBD2,many,TRBJ2-3,CSALKPTSDTDTQYF,TGCAGTGCCCTAAAGCCGACTAGCGACACAGATACGCAGTATTTT
TRBV11-1,.,.,TRBJ2-1,CASRCGPGAVPPYGEQFF,TGTGCAAGCAGATGCGGCCCGGGGGCGGTGCCGCCCTACGGTGAGCAGTTCTTC
TRBV20-1,TRBD1,few,TRBJ1-1,CSATPPTGSTEAFF,TGCAGTGCAACGCCCCCGACAGGGTCCACTGAAGCTTTCTTT
TRBV4-2,TRBD1,many,TRBJ1-4,CASSQERGQGWDKLFF,TGTGCCAGCAGCCAAGAACGGGGACAGGGGTGGGACAAACTGTTTTTT
TRBV11-2,.,.,TRBJ1-6,CARSSHTGGSPLHF,TGTGCCAGAAGCTCACACACGGGAGGATCACCCCTCCACTTT
TRBV11-2,TRBD2,.,TRBJ2-1,CDSSRTSGRLEQFF,TGTGACAGCAGCCGGACTAGCGGGAGGCTAGAGCAGTTCTTC
TRBV6-1,.,.,TRBJ2-3,CASSEGQNPTDTQYF,TGTGCCAGCAGTGAAGGACAGAACCCCACAGATACGCAGTATTTT
TRBV6-5,.,.,TRBJ1-1,CTSSFKQVDIEAFF,TGTACCAGCAGTTTCAAACAGGTGGACATTGAAGCTTTCTTT
TRBV11-3,.,.,TRBJ2-5,CASSLEVGWTQYF,TGTGCCAGCAGCTTGGAGGTGGGGTGGACCCAGTACTTC
TRBV5-1,.,.,TRBJ2-2,CASSLAQDGLPGELFF,TGCGCCAGCAGCTTGGCCCAGGACGGACTCCCCGGGGAGCTGTTTTTT